The 19 T cell receptor beta chains below come from one sample, sequenced in a study of neurological immune-mediated disorders. A single record per CDR3 protein comes from TCRdb applying MiXCR to the 5' RACE reads. Altogether more than 75,000 distinct CDR3 sequences are present, about 9.4% being singletons, with the ten largest covering around 1.8%. The sequencing input was PBMCs. The receptor source for this set is a middle-aged man in good health.

Many counts were recorded for this clonotype. The genes are TRBV4-1 and TRBJ2-1; no clear D. V was clipped by 0 bases and J by 10 bases, with 7 bases between them. Germline lookup yields CDR1 MGHRA and CDR2 YSYEKL. The CDR3 covers 12 residues. This CDR3 is CASSQDLTEQFF. The CDR3 nucleotides read TGCGCCAGCAGCCAAGATTTGACAGAGCAGTTCTTC.

This clonotype was seen many times. The rearrangement links TRBV20-1 to TRBJ1-5, with 8 bases identical to TRBD1. Germline V CDR1 and CDR2: DFQATT, SNEGSKA (reference sequence). The V gene end was trimmed by 6 bases and the J gene end by 6 bases; junction bases not matched to a gene: 10. The length of the CDR3 is 14 residues. The CDR3 coding sequence is TGCAGTGCGACATTAGGGACAGGTAGTCAGCCCCAGCATTTT. Protein: CSATLGTGSQPQHF.

This clonotype has ten or more counts. The V and J genes are TRBV6-1 and TRBJ2-2; weak D call: TRBD2 (5 bases). V shed 8 bases and J shed 0 bases, with 10 bases lying between them. The CDR3 has 14 amino acids. Germline values: CDR1 MNHNS, CDR2 SASEGT. The CDR3 here is CASRPGANTGELFF. The CDR3 DNA reads TGTGCCAGCCGACCCGGGGCGAACACCGGGGAGCTGTTTTTT.

J is TRBJ1-3 and V is TRBV5-1; possible D gene TRBD1, 5 bases. CDR1 SGHRS and CDR2 YFSETQ come from the germline V gene. V lost 0 bases, J lost 0 bases, and 7 bases lay in between. This CDR3 contains 15 residues. The CDR3 DNA sequence: TGCGCCAGCAGCTTGGAGGGGAACTCTGGAAACACCATATATTTT. This encodes CASSLEGNSGNTIYF. The full variable domain, in which reference TRBV5-1 and TRBJ1-3 provide the parts outside the CDR3, is KAGVTQTPRYLIKTRGQQVTLSCSPISGHRSVSWYQQTPGQGLQFLFEYFSETQRNKGNFPGRFSGRQFSNSRSEMNVSTLELGDSALYLCASSLEGNSGNTIYFGEGSWLTVV.

This clonotype was counted at least ten times. V and J are TRBV11-2 and TRBJ2-3; 8 bases are shared with TRBD2. Germline CDR1 is SGHAT and CDR2 is FQNNGV. With 4 bases clipped from V and 2 bases from J, the junction kept 5 bases outside the gene matches. CDR3 length: 15 residues. Written as DNA, the CDR3 is TGTGCCAGCAGCTACAGCGGGGGATACACAGATACGCAGTATTTT. It codes for CASSYSGGYTDTQYF. Together with reference TRBV11-2 and TRBJ2-3, the CDR3 gives the full variable domain: EAGVAQSPRYKIIEKRQSVAFWCNPISGHATLYWYQQILGQGPKLLIQFQNNGVVDDSQLPKDRFSAERLKGVDSTLKIQPAKLEDSAVYLCASSYSGGYTDTQYFGPGTRLTVL.

This clonotype has a count of ten or more. The chain carries TRBV5-1 and TRBJ2-7; D possibly matches TRBD1 or TRBD2 (5 bases each). CDR1 and CDR2 (germline): SGHRS, YFSETQ. The CDR3 has 15 residues. Trimming took 6 bases from V and 13 from J, leaving 29 bases between them. This chain's CDR3 is CASTLDPGTPRREYF. The DNA for the CDR3 is TGCGCCAGCACCCTCGACCCCGGGACGCCCCGAAGGGAATACTTC.

Many counts were recorded for this clonotype. The chain recombines TRBV10-3 with TRBJ2-7; 13 nucleotides agree with TRBD2. J lost 3 bases, V lost 4 bases, and 12 bases had no gene match. This CDR3 contains 18 residues. Germline CDR1 and CDR2: ENHRY and SYGVKD. This CDR3 reads CAISGRTSGSGVDYEQYF. The CDR3 nucleotides read TGTGCCATCAGTGGTAGGACTAGCGGGAGTGGGGTCGACTACGAGCAGTACTTC.

CDR3 in amino acids: CASSLGVGQRETQYF. The CDR3 region has the DNA TGTGCCAGCAGCTTGGGCGTGGGGCAAAGGGAGACCCAGTACTTC. The chain employs TRBV5-5 and TRBJ2-5; a possible D gene is TRBD1 (5 bases). The CDR3 consists of 15 residues. Deletions cut 0 bases from V and 5 bases from J, with 14 bases between. The germline gives CDR1 SGHKS, CDR2 YYEKEE (reference sequence).

At least ten counts were recorded for this clonotype. The chain combines TRBV5-1 with TRBJ2-3; D is uncertain. Germline V CDR1 and CDR2: SGHRS, YFSETQ. The length of the CDR3 is 12 residues. V was shortened by 0 bases and J by 5 bases, with 4 bases between the two germline ends. CDR3 bases: TGCGCCAGCAGCTTGGAGCTAGATACGCAGTATTTT. Its translation is CASSLELDTQYF.

Many counts were recorded for this clonotype. The rearrangement uses TRBV20-1 and TRBJ2-1, with TRBD2 matching 9 bases. This CDR3 contains 12 residues. Per germline, CDR1 DFQATT and CDR2 SNEGSKA (reference sequence). The V segment lost 5 bases and the J segment 9 bases; nucleotides outside the gene matches: 5. This CDR3 is CSAPGLASEQFF. DNA for the CDR3: TGCAGTGCTCCGGGACTAGCCAGTGAGCAGTTCTTC.

The table lists this clonotype with a few counts. The V call is TRBV5-1, the J call TRBJ1-2; D perhaps matches TRBD1 (6 bases). Trimming removed 0 bases from V and 1 base from J, with 16 bases in between. CDR1 is SGHRS, CDR2 YFSETQ, per germline. The CDR3 contains 17 residues. CDR3 residues: CASSLADRTAFNYGYTF. CDR3 in DNA: TGCGCCAGCAGCTTGGCCGATAGGACAGCTTTTAACTATGGCTACACCTTC.

Ten or more counts support this clonotype. V and J are TRBV5-1 and TRBJ1-1; D not certain. Trimming removed 0 bases at V and 1 base at J, with 7 bases between. This CDR3 region has 14 residues. Germline V gene lookup returns CDR1 SGHRS and CDR2 YFSETQ. CDR3 protein: CASSLGSGNTEAFF. The CDR3 bases are TGCGCCAGCAGCTTGGGATCAGGGAACACTGAAGCTTTCTTT.

This clonotype was detected many times. This chain connects TRBV6-5 to TRBJ2-5; TRBD1 matches at 11 bases. CDR1 is MNHEY and CDR2 is SVGAGI in the germline V gene. The CDR3 extends over 17 amino acids. The V gene end was trimmed by 5 bases and the J gene end by 4 bases; junction bases not matched to a gene: 12. CDR3 region: CASSRPGTGGRGETQYF. DNA of the CDR3: TGTGCCAGCAGTCGTCCCGGGACAGGGGGTCGGGGAGAGACCCAGTACTTC.

This clonotype has at least ten counts. The CDR3 region is CASESQGGGSHTQYF. Here the CDR3 DNA reads TGTGCCAGCGAGTCCCAGGGTGGCGGGAGCCATACGCAGTATTTT. The rearrangement uses TRBV28 and TRBJ2-3; TRBD2 agrees at 7 bases. The germline gives CDR1 MDHEN, CDR2 SYDVKM. The CDR3 runs to 15 residues. Trimming took 8 bases from V and 7 from J; bases not matched to a gene: 15.

A word on this clonotype: The junction does not match germline at one end; this may be a read error. The chain links TRBV7-9 to TRBJ2-3, with D possibly TRBD2 on 6 matching bases. CDR1 and CDR2 (germline): SEHNR, FQNEAQ (reference sequence). CDR3 length: 16 residues. CDR3 coding DNA: TGTGCCAGCAGCTTAAGAGGGAGGTTAGGAGCAGATACGCACTATTTT. This sequence encodes CASSLRGRLGADTHYF.

This clonotype has ten or more counts. The V call is TRBV3-1, the J call TRBJ2-5, with D possibly called TRBD1 or TRBD2 (5 bases each). Germline values: CDR1 LGHDT, CDR2 YNNKEL (reference sequence). The CDR3 has 15 residues. The V end was cut by 1 base, the J end by 4 bases, with 13 bases between. CDR3 coding DNA: TGTGCCAGCAGCCAAGGATTAACTAGGGGAGAGACCCAGTACTTC. Translation gives CASSQGLTRGETQYF.

In this sample, this clonotype turned up many times. The rearrangement joins TRBV5-1 to TRBJ1-2; D remains ambiguous. CDR3 length: 16 amino acids. Per the germline V gene, CDR1 is SGHRS and CDR2 is YFSETQ. The ends were cut back, 0 bases at V and 8 bases at J, with 20 bases in the middle. CDR3 bases: TGCGCCAGCAGCTTGGGATCTGGGCTCTTCAGAGGGGGCTACACCTTC. As protein: CASSLGSGLFRGGYTF.

This clonotype was seen at least ten times. The J gene is TRBJ2-7, the V gene TRBV11-1, with 7 bases lining up with TRBD1. The junction had 2 bases not matched to a gene; V was cut back by 2 bases and J by 1 base. Germline lookup yields CDR1 SGHAT and CDR2 FQDESV (reference sequence). CDR3 size: 14 residues. CDR3 sequence reads: CASSLSGQSYEQYF. Here the CDR3 DNA reads TGTGCCAGCAGCTTATCGGGACAGTCCTACGAGCAGTACTTC. The full variable domain, completed using reference TRBV11-1 and TRBJ2-7, is EAEVAQSPRYKITEKSQAVAFWCDPISGHATLYWYRQILGQGPELLVQFQDESVVDDSQLPKDRFSAERLKGVDSTLKIQPAELGDSAMYLCASSLSGQSYEQYFGPGTRLTVT.

This clonotype was seen ten or more times. The rearrangement uses TRBV7-9 and TRBJ1-2; D might be TRBD1 (6 bases). The V end was cut by 5 bases, the J end by 8 bases, with 21 bases between. CDR1 is SEHNR and CDR2 is FQNEAQ in the germline V gene (reference sequence). The CDR3 totals 15 residues. The CDR3 nucleotides are TGTGCCAGCAGCCGCTCCGGGGGGCAAGGAGTCGGCTACACCTTC. Its translation: CASSRSGGQGVGYTF.